Below, 8 T cell receptor beta chains from the same sample are listed, as sequenced in a study of naive and memory T cell subsets (dated by TCRdb to 2016 to 2017). Libraries were constructed by UMI-ligation and nested PCR. TCRdb records Illumina MiSeq as the sequencer. The beta constant-region primer consisted of an equimolar mixture of two oligonucleotides that together covered TRBC1 and TRBC2. TCRdb ran its own pipeline on the public reads, namely fastp trimming at Q25 and MiXCR clone calling, and kept in-frame beta chains. CDR3 protein sequences are deduplicated, and each keeps its most common genes and DNA. For this sample there are roughly 140,000 distinct CDR3 sequences; approximately 15% appear just once. The ten most abundant clones make up 0.14% to 0.15% of the sample. The sequencing input was naive CD4+ T cells from blood. What this sample's cell subset or site label stands for: naive T cells, CD45RA high CD27+. These receptors came from a human donor in good health.

The chain is built from TRBV27 and TRBJ2-1; perhaps D is TRBD1 or TRBD2 (5 bases each). Germline values: CDR1 MNHEY, CDR2 SMNVEV (reference sequence). Trimming left V 5 bases short and J 5 bases short, with 19 bases between. The CDR3 is made up of 16 amino acids. CDR3 nucleotide sequence: TGTGCCAGCAGTCGCACCGGGACCAAGCGAGACAATGAGCAGTTCTTC. It yields the protein CASSRTGTKRDNEQFF.

This clonotype appeared a few times. The V call is TRBV5-4, the J call TRBJ1-2; TRBD1 matches at 8 bases. CDR3 length equals 15 residues. V lost 1 base and J lost 4; bases outside the gene matches: 6. Germline values: CDR1 SGHNT, CDR2 YYREEE (reference sequence). The CDR3 nucleotides are TGTGCCAGCAGCTTGTGGTCAGGGGGCCTCTATGGCTACACCTTC. Encoded protein: CASSLWSGGLYGYTF.

The rearrangement uses TRBV20-1 and TRBJ2-1; 8 bases are shared with TRBD2. Germline V gene lookup returns CDR1 DFQATT and CDR2 SNEGSKA (reference sequence). This CDR3 has 15 amino acids. The ends lost 3 bases at V and 7 bases at J; junction bases unmatched: 11. The CDR3 protein is CSASAGGEGRNEQFF. Here the CDR3 DNA reads TGCAGTGCTAGTGCGGGGGGAGAGGGCAGGAATGAGCAGTTCTTC.

The V call is TRBV4-2, the J call TRBJ2-5; D tentatively fits TRBD1 or TRBD2 (5 bases each). Germline V lookup: CDR1 LGHNA, CDR2 YNFKEQ. The CDR3 is made up of 14 amino acids. The germline V and J ends were trimmed by 4 bases and 1 base, with 10 bases remaining between them. CDR3: CASSLGTSQETQYF. The CDR3 coding sequence is TGTGCCAGCAGCCTCGGGACGTCCCAAGAGACCCAGTACTTC.

The chain has TRBV6-5 and TRBJ2-3, with a possible D match to TRBD2 (5 bases). Germline lookup yields CDR1 MNHEY and CDR2 SVGAGI. The CDR3 is made up of 15 amino acids. The V end lost 0 bases, the J end lost 1 base, and 8 bases lay between the germline ends. CDR3 coding DNA: TGTGCCAGCAGTTACTCGCTAGCAGGCACAGATACGCAGTATTTT. This translates into CASSYSLAGTDTQYF.

The chain recombines TRBV5-1 with TRBJ2-1; D possibly uses TRBD1 or TRBD2 (6 bases each). The CDR3 length is 16 residues. Germline CDR1 SGHRS, CDR2 YFSETQ. Trimming took off 4 bases at V and 9 bases at J, with 23 bases between the two ends. The CDR3 sequence: CASSVGGTREQGEQFF. The CDR3 DNA sequence: TGCGCCAGCAGCGTAGGGGGGACGAGGGAGCAGGGTGAGCAGTTCTTC.

The J gene is TRBJ2-3, the V gene TRBV18, with D unresolved. CDR3 length equals 15 residues. CDR1 is KGHSH, CDR2 LQKENI, per germline. Trimming shortened V by 1 base and J by 1 base, and 9 bases separated the two germline ends. In nucleotides, the CDR3 is TGTGCCAGCTCACCACGCTTAGGCGGCACAGATACGCAGTATTTT. As protein: CASSPRLGGTDTQYF.

The V and J genes are TRBV30 and TRBJ1-2; unclear D gene. Deletions cut 3 bases from V and 0 bases from J, with 8 bases between. The CDR3 loop spans 13 amino acids. Germline V gene data show CDR1 as GTSNPN and CDR2 as SVGIG (reference sequence). For the CDR3, the DNA is TGTGCCTGGAGGGGTCAAGCTAACTATGGCTACACCTTC. It encodes CAWRGQANYGYTF.